Listed below are T cell receptor beta chains from one sample, sequenced in a study of blood T cell repertoires in COVID-19. Method: immunoSEQ multiplex PCR; TCRdb's copy keeps in-frame clones and lacks some. The table lists roughly 240,000 clones, approximately 80% of them singletons. What was sequenced was peripheral blood. Every receptor here comes from a woman aged 70 to 79 with acute or convalescent COVID-19. CDR3s include the opening cysteine and the closing phenylalanine or tryptophan. Fields, in order: D gene, clone size, J gene, V gene, CDR3 protein, CDR3 DNA. The D gene is left open where the match is weak. Rows may omit the clone size; those that give it use once, few, many or a size class.

TRBD1 . TRBJ2-5 TRBV18 CASSSYRGSETQYF TGTGCCAGCTCATCCTACAGGGGATCAGAGACCCAGTACTTC
. . TRBJ2-4 TRBV7-9 CASSFRDIQYF TGTGCCAGCAGCTTCAGGGACATTCAGTACTTC
. once TRBJ1-2 TRBV7-9 CASSLGPLYGYTF TGTGCCAGCAGCTTAGGTCCCCTATATGGCTACACCTTC
. once TRBJ1-3 TRBV7-2 CASSSFWDTHSGNTIYF TGTGCCAGCAGCTCATTCTGGGACACTCACTCTGGAAACACCATATATTTT
. . TRBJ2-3 TRBV7-9 CASSLQTGTDTQYF TGTGCCAGCAGCCTCCAGACTGGCACAGATACGCAGTATTTT
. few TRBJ2-5 TRBV5-8 CASSPPWNQGETQYF TGTGCCAGCAGCCCCCCTTGGAACCAGGGGGAGACCCAGTACTTC
TRBD2 . TRBJ2-1 TRBV4-1 CASSQHSPGGGRLLSNEQFF TGCGCCAGCAGCCAACACTCCCCGGGCGGGGGGAGGCTTCTCTCCAATGAGCAGTTCTTC
TRBD1 . TRBJ1-2 TRBV15 CATSRGQGIYGYTF TGTGCCACCAGCAGAGGACAGGGGATTTATGGCTACACCTTC
TRBD1 . TRBJ1-2 TRBV7-9 CASSGGGQGAYGYTF TGTGCCAGCAGCGGAGGGGGACAGGGTGCCTATGGCTACACCTTC
TRBD1 . TRBJ2-2 TRBV24-1 CATSPGTGNTGELFF TGTGCCACCAGTCCAGGGACAGGGAACACCGGGGAGCTGTTTTTT
TRBD1 . TRBJ1-5 TRBV2 CATGQGGNQPQHF TGTGCCACCGGACAGGGTGGAAATCAGCCCCAGCATTTT
TRBD2 . TRBJ2-1 TRBV18 CASSPPLAGEQFF TGTGCCAGCTCACCACCGCTAGCGGGTGAGCAGTTCTTC
. . TRBJ1-5 TRBV30 CAWSVNSNQPQHF TGTGCCTGGAGTGTAAACTCGAATCAGCCCCAGCATTTT
TRBD2 . TRBJ2-7 TRBV6-2/TRBV6-3 CASSYSGTLVVRGDNEQYF TGTGCCAGCAGTTACTCCGGAACCCTGGTTGTGCGGGGGGACAACGAGCAGTACTTC
. . TRBJ1-1 TRBV7-2 CASSLAWTLSTEAFF TGTGCCAGCAGCTTAGCTTGGACACTAAGCACTGAAGCTTTCTTT
TRBD1 . TRBJ1-2 TRBV27 CASRVGTGSGYTF TGTGCCAGCAGGGTCGGGACAGGGAGTGGCTACACCTTC
TRBD1 once TRBJ1-2 TRBV18 CASSPPGQGATVYGYTF TGTGCCAGCTCACCTCCGGGACAGGGAGCAACCGTCTATGGCTACACCTTC
. . TRBJ1-2 TRBV9 CASSVSQNSAQGFYTF TGTGCCAGCAGCGTATCCCAAAACTCAGCTCAGGGGTTCTACACCTTC
. . TRBJ2-1 TRBV7-9 CASSLEVGAGYNEQFF TGTGCCAGCAGCTTAGAGGTAGGGGCAGGGTACAATGAGCAGTTCTTC
. . TRBJ1-5 TRBV4-1 CASSPISKRSLPQHF TGCGCCAGCAGCCCGATTTCCAAGCGATCATTGCCCCAGCATTTT
. . TRBJ1-5 TRBV7-8 CASSLRDVGWPQHF TGTGCCAGCAGCTTACGGGATGTCGGGTGGCCCCAGCATTTT
TRBD1 . TRBJ1-2 TRBV19 CASSTSGTVFYGYTF TGTGCCAGTAGTACATCCGGGACAGTCTTCTATGGCTACACCTTC
TRBD1 . TRBJ1-2 TRBV18 CASSPLQGDYGYTF TGTGCCAGCTCACCACTGCAGGGGGACTATGGCTACACCTTC
. . TRBJ2-7 TRBV5-1 CASSPDGGGPYEQYF TGCGCCAGCAGCCCGGATGGCGGGGGCCCCTACGAGCAGTACTTC
TRBD1 . TRBJ1-1 TRBV10-1 CASRTGLNTEAFF TGCGCCAGCAGGACAGGGTTGAACACTGAAGCTTTCTTT
TRBD1 . TRBJ1-3 TRBV28 CASSPWDRVKDTIYF TGTGCCAGCAGTCCCTGGGACAGGGTAAAGGACACCATATATTTT
. . TRBJ1-5 TRBV19 CASSIMRGSNQPQHF TGTGCCAGTAGTATTATGAGGGGGTCTAATCAGCCCCAGCATTTT
. . TRBJ2-6 TRBV2 CASGDRSGANVLTF TGTGCCAGCGGAGACAGATCTGGGGCCAACGTCCTGACTTTC